The entry below describes one T cell receptor beta chain. Method: immunoSEQ multiplex PCR; TCRdb's copy keeps in-frame clones and lacks some. The sample includes about 260,000 clones, more than 75% seen only once; the top ten take roughly 9.8%. The source of the sample is a study of blood T cell repertoires in COVID-19. Overall study context: Samples came from the United States, Italy and Spain, spanning acute and convalescent COVID-19.

Losses at the gene ends were 8 bases for V and 2 bases for J; bases not matched to a gene: 5. From germline, CDR1 is SGHTA and CDR2 FQGNSA. This CDR3 region has 14 residues. The chain recombines TRBV7-2 with TRBJ2-1, with TRBD2 identical over 8 bases. Input material: peripheral blood. This sequence was found in a man aged 40-49 years who had recovered from COVID-19. Here the CDR3 reads CASCPGGTYNEQFF. In nucleotides, the CDR3 is TGTGCCAGCTGTCCGGGGGGGACCTACAATGAGCAGTTCTTC. The variable domain in full, completed from reference TRBV7-2 and TRBJ2-1, reads GAGVSQSPSNKVTEKGKDVELRCDPISGHTALYWYRQSLGQGLEFLIYFQGNSAPDKSGLPSDRFSAERTGGSVSTLTIQRTQQEDSAVYLCASCPGGTYNEQFFGPGTRLTVL.